One and the same sample provided the 29 T cell receptor beta chains below, sequenced in a study of early T cells in non-severe SARS-CoV-2 infection. Using its own MiXCR run on the 5' RACE reads, TCRdb lists one record per CDR3 protein. The sample yields tens of thousands of distinct CDR3 sequences, roughly an eighth seen once. Specimen: whole blood. These receptors all stem from an adult who was a healthcare worker with PCR-confirmed SARS-CoV-2 infection or an uninfected control (not recorded which).

This clonotype was seen many times. The rearrangement uses TRBV7-3 and TRBJ2-2; D is unclear. The CDR3 has 12 amino acids. The V and J ends lost 3 bases and 6 bases respectively, with 5 bases between them. The germline gives CDR1 SGHTA, CDR2 FQGTGA. CDR3 nucleotide sequence: TGTGCCAGCAGCTTCCCGGCCGGGGAGCTGTTTTTT. This gives the protein CASSFPAGELFF.

This clonotype was found many times. This chain joins TRBV7-8 and TRBJ1-1; D unclear. This CDR3 has 13 residues. Trimming removed 6 bases from V and 4 bases from J, with 12 bases in between. Germline V CDR1 and CDR2: SGHVS, FQNEAQ. The CDR3 spells CASRPTGITEAFF. In DNA, the CDR3 is TGTGCCAGCAGACCTACGGGGATCACTGAAGCTTTCTTT.

This clonotype was seen at least ten times. The rearrangement uses TRBV29-1 and TRBJ2-3; unclear D gene. Germline CDR1 is SQVTM and CDR2 is ANQGSEA. The CDR3 runs to 13 residues. The V end lost 1 base, the J end lost 2 bases, and 7 bases lay between the germline ends. CDR3 sequence reads: CSVEVGNTDTQYF. DNA of the CDR3: TGCAGCGTTGAAGTCGGAAACACAGATACGCAGTATTTT.

This clonotype came up a few times. The DNA of the CDR3 is TGCGCCAGCAGTCGGAGCTACAATGAGCAGTTCTTC. It codes for CASSRSYNEQFF. The chain links TRBV10-2 to TRBJ2-1; no clear D. The V and J ends lost 5 bases and 3 bases respectively, with 5 bases between them. This CDR3 is built from 12 residues. The germline V gene has CDR1 WSHSY and CDR2 SAAADI.

In its sample, this clonotype was seen a few times. This chain uses TRBV5-1 with TRBJ2-7; possibly TRBD2 for D (5 bases). Germline CDR1 is SGHRS and CDR2 is YFSETQ. CDR3 length equals 11 residues. V lost 2 bases and J lost 6, with 6 bases in between. CDR3 in amino acids: CASSFEGEQYF. For the CDR3, the DNA is TGCGCCAGCAGCTTCGAGGGCGAGCAGTACTTC.

The chain joins TRBV18 to TRBJ2-7; tentative D call: TRBD2 (6 bases). The CDR3 is 14 amino acids. Germline CDR1 KGHSH, CDR2 LQKENI. V was cut by 0 bases and J by 4 bases, with 10 bases left in between. The CDR3 region is CASSPPGAGYEQYF. In DNA, the CDR3 is TGTGCCAGCTCACCACCCGGGGCGGGATACGAGCAGTACTTC.

The chain joins TRBV15 to TRBJ2-1; 13 bases agree with TRBD2. CDR1 is LNHNV, CDR2 YYDKDF, per germline (reference sequence). This CDR3 comprises 16 residues. V shed 5 bases and J 9 bases; nucleotides not matched to a gene: 10. In nucleotides, the CDR3 is TGTGCCACCAGCGGAAAGACTAGCGGGAGGTTTGGTGAGCAGTTCTTC. Protein sequence: CATSGKTSGRFGEQFF. The full variable domain, completed using reference TRBV15 and TRBJ2-1, is DAMVIQNPRYQVTQFGKPVTLSCSQTLNHNVMYWYQQKSSQAPKLLFHYYDKDFNNEADTPDNFQSRRPNTSFCFLDIRSPGLGDTAMYLCATSGKTSGRFGEQFFGPGTRLTVL.

This clonotype was observed a few times. The chain employs TRBV18 and TRBJ2-1, with D tentatively TRBD1 (5 bases). This CDR3 is 14 amino acids long. With 3 bases removed from V and 6 bases from J, the gap between germline ends came to 12 bases. Germline loops: CDR1 KGHSH, CDR2 LQKENI. The chain's CDR3 is CASSPSRQGNEQFF. As DNA, the CDR3 is TGTGCCAGCTCACCGTCAAGGCAGGGCAATGAGCAGTTCTTC.

This clonotype occurred a few times. This chain connects TRBV7-2 to TRBJ2-7, with TRBD1 matching 8 bases. The V segment lost 5 bases and the J segment 0 bases; nucleotides outside the gene matches: 9. This CDR3 contains 16 residues. Germline-derived CDR1 and CDR2 are SGHTA and FQGNSA. CDR3 sequence reads: CASSPAAGQGSYEQYF. The CDR3 nucleotides read TGTGCCAGCAGCCCCGCGGCCGGACAGGGCTCCTACGAGCAGTACTTC.

The rearrangement uses TRBV5-1 and TRBJ2-1; 7 bases align to TRBD1. Germline V lookup: CDR1 SGHRS, CDR2 YFSETQ. The CDR3 has 16 amino acids. Trimming removed 3 bases from V and 0 bases from J; junction bases left unmatched: 6. CDR3 loop: CASSSREGASYNEQFF. CDR3 DNA sequence: TGCGCCAGCAGCTCGCGCGAGGGGGCCTCCTACAATGAGCAGTTCTTC.

With regard to this clonotype: Germline is not matched at one junction end, which may reflect a read error. The chain links TRBV20-1 to TRBJ2-7, with a tentative D call TRBD2 (7 bases). In germline, CDR1 is DFQATT, CDR2 SNEGSKA (reference sequence). The CDR3 runs 14 residues. The CDR3 DNA is TGCAGTGCGAGAGGGGGGAGGGCCCCGTACGAGCAGTACTTC. It encodes CSARGGRAPYEQYF.

The chain joins TRBV5-1 to TRBJ2-3; the D gene is possibly TRBD2 (5 bases). The CDR3 is 13 amino acids. The ends were cut back, 4 bases at V and 6 bases at J, with 12 bases in the middle. The germline V gene has CDR1 SGHRS and CDR2 YFSETQ. CDR3 in amino acids: CASSQSPGDTQYF. The CDR3 nucleotides are TGCGCCAGCAGCCAGTCACCGGGGGATACGCAGTATTTT.

In this sample, this clonotype turned up many times. This sequence joins TRBV20-1 and TRBJ1-5; a weak D match, TRBD1 (5 bases). The germline V and J ends were trimmed by 6 bases and 5 bases, with 17 bases remaining between them. Germline V gene sequence: CDR1 DFQATT, CDR2 SNEGSKA (reference sequence). This CDR3 comprises 14 residues. CDR3 DNA: TGCAGTGCCGCACGGGGGTGGCGGCATCAGCCCCAGCATTTT. Encoded protein: CSAARGWRHQPQHF.

In its sample, this clonotype was seen many times. Here the CDR3 reads CSATETGAIYNEQFF. CDR3 nucleotides: TGCAGTGCTACGGAGACAGGGGCGATTTACAATGAGCAGTTCTTC. The chain couples TRBV20-1 to TRBJ2-1; 8 nucleotides agree with TRBD1. The germline gives CDR1 DFQATT, CDR2 SNEGSKA (reference sequence). With V trimmed by 4 bases and J by 4 bases, 9 bases remained unmatched. The CDR3 runs to 15 residues.

This clonotype was counted between two and nine times. The rearrangement joins TRBV7-2 to TRBJ2-7, with TRBD1 matching 8 bases. CDR1 SGHTA and CDR2 FQGNSA come from the germline V gene. The CDR3 consists of 13 residues. Germline trimming cut 8 bases from V and 5 bases from J; bases unmatched to any gene: 8. The CDR3: CASAGQGRDEQYF. The CDR3 DNA reads TGTGCCAGCGCCGGACAGGGTCGGGACGAGCAGTACTTC. Full variable domain (rest looked up from reference TRBV7-2 and TRBJ2-7): GAGVSQSPSNKVTEKGKDVELRCDPISGHTALYWYRQSLGQGLEFLIYFQGNSAPDKSGLPSDRFSAERTGGSVSTLTIQRTQQEDSAVYLCASAGQGRDEQYFGPGTRLTVT.

The V gene is TRBV5-4, the J gene TRBJ2-3, with 14 bases lining up with TRBD2. The CDR3 is 16 residues long. From germline, CDR1 is SGHNT and CDR2 YYREEE (reference sequence). J gave up 4 bases and V 4 bases, and 5 bases lay outside the gene matches. The CDR3 DNA reads TGTGCCAGCAGCCCGGGACTAGCGGGAGTAGCAGATACGCAGTATTTT. Translating it yields CASSPGLAGVADTQYF.

This clonotype has more than one count but fewer than ten. The chain recombines TRBV18 with TRBJ2-4, with 7 nucleotides matching TRBD1. CDR3 length: 15 residues. V lost 0 bases and J lost 3; bases outside the gene matches: 2. CDR1 is KGHSH, CDR2 LQKENI, per germline. The CDR3 spells CASSPPQGVKNIQYF. The CDR3 DNA reads TGTGCCAGCTCACCACCCCAGGGGGTCAAAAACATTCAGTACTTC.

This clonotype was recorded many times. The gene calls are TRBV6-4 and TRBJ2-3, with 7 bases identical to TRBD2. The CDR3 has 14 residues. Germline-derived CDR1 and CDR2 are MRHNA and SNTAGT. V lost 0 bases, J lost 5 bases, and 2 bases stayed unmatched. CDR3 sequence: CASSDSREVDTQYF. Here the CDR3 DNA reads TGTGCCAGCAGTGACTCACGGGAGGTAGATACGCAGTATTTT.

This clonotype was counted only a few times. The chain has TRBV7-3 and TRBJ2-1; D not resolved. The V gene's germline CDR1 is SGHTA and CDR2 FQGTGA. V dropped 5 bases and J dropped 5 bases, with 13 bases sitting between them. The CDR3 is 14 amino acids. CDR3: CASSSLDKDNEQFF. The DNA of the CDR3 is TGTGCCAGCAGCAGCTTAGATAAGGACAATGAGCAGTTCTTC.

This clonotype appeared many times. The chain recombines TRBV28 with TRBJ2-5; TRBD2 aligns across 7 bases. Germline trimming cut 4 bases from V and 4 bases from J; bases unmatched to any gene: 15. Per germline, CDR1 MDHEN and CDR2 SYDVKM. The CDR3 totals 17 residues. CDR3 in amino acids: CASSSHGGDYLGETQYF. CDR3 DNA: TGTGCCAGCAGTTCCCATGGCGGGGACTACCTCGGAGAGACCCAGTACTTC. Supplemented by reference TRBV28 and TRBJ2-5, the full variable domain reads DVKVTQSSRYLVKRTGEKVFLECVQDMDHENMFWYRQDPGLGLRLIYFSYDVKMKEKGDIPEGYSVSREKKERFSLILESASTNQTSMYLCASSSHGGDYLGETQYFGPGTRLLVL.

Only a few counts were recorded for this clonotype. The chain joins TRBV5-1 to TRBJ1-5; D possibly corresponds to TRBD1 (5 bases). The CDR3 length is 15 residues. Germline-derived CDR1 and CDR2 are SGHRS and YFSETQ. V shed 0 bases and J shed 5 bases, with 12 bases lying between them. In nucleotides, the CDR3 is TGCGCCAGCAGCTTGGTGGTAGGGGAAGATCAGCCCCAGCATTTT. Protein sequence: CASSLVVGEDQPQHF.

Details on this clonotype: This may arise from a read error, as a much more abundant clone is one base away. The chain carries TRBV18 and TRBJ2-5; a weak D match, TRBD2 (5 bases). Germline V gene data show CDR1 as KGHSH and CDR2 as LQKENI. The CDR3 spans 13 residues. CDR3 in DNA: TGTGCCAGCTCACCTAACAGCGGAGAGACCCGGTACTTC. This encodes CASSPNSGETRYF. Together with reference TRBV18 and TRBJ2-5, the CDR3 gives the full variable domain: NAGVMQNPRHLVRRRGQEARLRCSPMKGHSHVYWYRQLPEEGLKFMVYLQKENIIDESGMPKERFSAEFPKEGPSILRIQQVVRGDSAAYFCASSPNSGETRYFGPGTRLLVL.

This clonotype has at least ten counts. This chain uses TRBV5-4 with TRBJ2-2; the match to TRBD1 covers 7 bases. V shed 4 bases, J shed 2 bases, and the junction held 8 bases outside the gene matches. CDR1 and CDR2 (germline): SGHNT, YYREEE (reference sequence). The CDR3 runs 16 residues. The CDR3 protein is CASSPPGQHNTGELFF. CDR3 sequence (DNA): TGTGCCAGCAGCCCTCCGGGACAGCATAACACCGGGGAGCTGTTTTTT.

This chain uses TRBV29-1 with TRBJ2-7; 8 bases map to TRBD2. This CDR3 spans 10 amino acids. The germline CDR1 and CDR2 sequences are SQVTM and ANQGSEA. Trimming took 2 bases from V and 12 from J; bases not matched to a gene: 3. The CDR3 DNA reads TGCAGCGTTGAATCCAGCGGGAGGTACTTC. It yields the protein CSVESSGRYF.

This clonotype was observed a few times. The rearrangement joins TRBV15 to TRBJ1-4, with 7 bases lining up with TRBD1. CDR1 is LNHNV and CDR2 is YYDKDF in the germline V gene (reference sequence). The CDR3 is made up of 15 amino acids. J lost 3 bases, V lost 5 bases, and 6 bases had no gene match. In DNA, the CDR3 is TGTGCCACCAGCGGACTCGGACAGGCTAATGAAAAACTGTTTTTT. This encodes CATSGLGQANEKLFF.

This clonotype was counted at least ten times. This sequence joins TRBV28 and TRBJ2-3, with 7 positions matching TRBD1. The CDR3 runs 13 residues. Germline V gives CDR1 MDHEN, CDR2 SYDVKM. The junction had 4 bases not matched to a gene; V was cut back by 6 bases and J by 4 bases. The CDR3 DNA reads as TGTGCCAGCAGCGACAGGGTACCAGATACGCAGTATTTT. Residues: CASSDRVPDTQYF.

This clonotype has ten or more counts. The rearrangement joins TRBV20-1 to TRBJ1-6; 10 nucleotides line up with TRBD1. CDR1 DFQATT and CDR2 SNEGSKA come from the germline V gene (reference sequence). Trimming took 3 bases from V and 8 from J; bases not matched to a gene: 7. The CDR3 totals 15 residues. This CDR3 is CSARGRGTGDSPLHF. CDR3 coding DNA: TGCAGTGCTAGGGGGAGGGGGACAGGGGATTCACCCCTCCACTTT.

The rearrangement links TRBV2 to TRBJ2-7; tentatively, D is TRBD2 (5 bases). The CDR3 extends over 14 amino acids. Per germline, CDR1 SNHLY and CDR2 FYNNEI. The ends were cut back, 1 base at V and 2 bases at J, with 9 bases in the middle. CDR3 protein: CASSEGTAPYEQYF. The DNA for the CDR3 is TGTGCCAGCAGTGAAGGGACTGCCCCCTACGAGCAGTACTTC.

This clonotype has only a few counts. This chain uses TRBV21-1 with TRBJ2-7; the DNA was not compared with TRBD2, the D call given in the table. TRBV21-1 constitutes a pseudogene. The CDR3 extends over 16 amino acids. The CDR3 protein is CASSARTSGISYEQYF. The CDR3 nucleotides are TGTGCCAGCAGCGCACGGACTAGCGGAATTTCCTACGAGCAGTACTTC.